This T cell receptor beta chain is from a study of blood T cell repertoires in COVID-19. The assay was immunoSEQ multiplex PCR, and TCRdb's table has in-frame clones only and misses some. The sample holds roughly 120,000 clones, roughly 82% seen once. CDR3 length: 14 residues. Germline V CDR1 and CDR2: MNHEY, SVGAGI. Trimming at V came to 6 bases and at J to 7 bases, leaving 9 bases not matched to a gene. Sequencing was done on a sample of peripheral blood. The chain is built from TRBV6-5 and TRBJ1-2; 9 bases line up with TRBD1. The source is a human donor in a cohort sampled during active COVID-19. Here the CDR3 reads CASRSGTGKGGYTF. The DNA of the CDR3 is TGTGCCAGCAGATCCGGGACAGGGAAAGGTGGCTACACCTTC.